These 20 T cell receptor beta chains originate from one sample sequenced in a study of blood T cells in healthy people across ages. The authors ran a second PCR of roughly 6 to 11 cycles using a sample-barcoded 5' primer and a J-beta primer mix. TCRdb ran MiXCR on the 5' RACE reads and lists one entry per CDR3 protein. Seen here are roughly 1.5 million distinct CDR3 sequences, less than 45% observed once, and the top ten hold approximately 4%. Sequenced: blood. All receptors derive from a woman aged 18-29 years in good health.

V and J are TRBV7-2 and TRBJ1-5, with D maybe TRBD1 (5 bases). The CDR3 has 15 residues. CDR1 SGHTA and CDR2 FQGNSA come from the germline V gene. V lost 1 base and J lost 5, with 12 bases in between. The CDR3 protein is CASSLGGRAHQPQHF. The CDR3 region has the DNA TGTGCCAGCAGCTTAGGAGGCAGGGCCCATCAGCCCCAGCATTTT.

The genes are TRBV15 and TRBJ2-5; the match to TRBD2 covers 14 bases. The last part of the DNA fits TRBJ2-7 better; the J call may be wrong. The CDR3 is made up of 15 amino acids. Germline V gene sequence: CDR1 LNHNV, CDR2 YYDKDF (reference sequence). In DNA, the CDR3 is TGTGCCACCAGCTTAGGACTAGCGGGAGGATACGAGCAGTACTTC. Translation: CATSLGLAGGYEQYF.

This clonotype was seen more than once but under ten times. CDR3 amino acids: CSARDRDRGEKLFF. The DNA for the CDR3 is TGCAGTGCTAGAGATCGGGACAGGGGCGAAAAACTGTTTTTT. The chain employs TRBV20-1 and TRBJ1-4, with 10 bases that match TRBD1. J was trimmed by 8 bases and V by 0 bases; bases with no gene match: 3. Germline loops: CDR1 DFQATT, CDR2 SNEGSKA (reference sequence). This CDR3 spans 14 amino acids.

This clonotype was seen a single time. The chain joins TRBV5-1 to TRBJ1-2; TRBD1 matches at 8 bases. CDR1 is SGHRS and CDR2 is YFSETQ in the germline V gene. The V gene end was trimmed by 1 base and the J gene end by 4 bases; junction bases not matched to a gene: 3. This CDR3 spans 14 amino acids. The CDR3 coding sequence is TGCGCCAGCAGCTTGAACAGGGGGGTCTATGGCTACACCTTC. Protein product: CASSLNRGVYGYTF.

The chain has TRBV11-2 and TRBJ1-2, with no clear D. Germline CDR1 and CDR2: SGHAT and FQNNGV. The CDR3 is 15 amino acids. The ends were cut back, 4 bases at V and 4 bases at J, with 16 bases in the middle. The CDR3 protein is CASSSRTELLYGYTF. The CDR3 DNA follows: TGTGCCAGCAGCTCCAGGACTGAACTACTCTATGGCTACACCTTC.

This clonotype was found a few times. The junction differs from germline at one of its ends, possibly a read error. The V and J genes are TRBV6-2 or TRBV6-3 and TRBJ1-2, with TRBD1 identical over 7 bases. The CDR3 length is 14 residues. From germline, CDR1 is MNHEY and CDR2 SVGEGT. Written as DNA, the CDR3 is TGTGTCAGCAGTTCCGACAGGGCTCACTATGGCTACACCTTC. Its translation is CVSSSDRAHYGYTF.

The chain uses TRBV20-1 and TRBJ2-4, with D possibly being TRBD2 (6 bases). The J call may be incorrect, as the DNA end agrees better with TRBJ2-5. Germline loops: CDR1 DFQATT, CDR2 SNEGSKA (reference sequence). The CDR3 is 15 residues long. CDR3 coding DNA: TGCAGTGCTATTCCTCGCGCCGGGAGCCAAGAGACCCAGTACTTC. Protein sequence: CSAIPRAGSQETQYF.

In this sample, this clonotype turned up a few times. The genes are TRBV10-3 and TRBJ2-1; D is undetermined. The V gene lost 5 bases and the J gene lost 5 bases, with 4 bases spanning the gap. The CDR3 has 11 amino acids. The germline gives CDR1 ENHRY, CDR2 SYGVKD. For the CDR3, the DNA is TGTGCCATCAGTAAAAACAATGAGCAGTTCTTC. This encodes CAISKNNEQFF.

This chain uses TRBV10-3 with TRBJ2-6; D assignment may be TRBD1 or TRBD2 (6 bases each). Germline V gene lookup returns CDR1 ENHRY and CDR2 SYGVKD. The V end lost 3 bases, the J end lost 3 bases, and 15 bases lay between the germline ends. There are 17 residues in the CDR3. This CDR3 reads CAISDSFRGRGANVLTF. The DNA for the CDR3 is TGTGCCATCAGTGATTCGTTTCGGGGGCGTGGGGCCAACGTCCTGACTTTC.

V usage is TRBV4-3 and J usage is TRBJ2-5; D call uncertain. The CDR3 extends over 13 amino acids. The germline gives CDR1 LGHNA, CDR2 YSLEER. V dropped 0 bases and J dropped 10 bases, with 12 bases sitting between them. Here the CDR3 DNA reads TGCGCCAGCAGCCAAGAAACTACCAGTGTCCAGTACTTC. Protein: CASSQETTSVQYF.

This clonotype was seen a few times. CDR3 coding DNA: TGTGCCAGCAGCCAAGGTTCTGGGGTTGATGAAAAACTGTTTTTT. It specifies CASSQGSGVDEKLFF. The chain combines TRBV3-1 with TRBJ1-4; D uncertain. CDR1 and CDR2 (germline): LGHDT, YNNKEL (reference sequence). The V and J ends lost 1 base and 6 bases respectively, with 12 bases between them. The CDR3 spans 15 residues.

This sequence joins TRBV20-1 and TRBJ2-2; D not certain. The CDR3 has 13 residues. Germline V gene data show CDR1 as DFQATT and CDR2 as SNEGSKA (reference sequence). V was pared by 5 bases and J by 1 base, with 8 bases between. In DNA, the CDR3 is TGCAGTGCTCACCGACAGAACACCGGGGAGCTGTTTTTT. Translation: CSAHRQNTGELFF.

In DNA, the CDR3 is TGTGCCATCACCTCGGAGAACTATGGCTACACCTTC. This encodes CAITSENYGYTF. J is TRBJ1-2 and V is TRBV10-3, with D uncertain. There are 12 residues in the CDR3. The V and J ends lost 7 bases and 2 bases respectively, with 8 bases between them. The germline V gene encodes CDR1 ENHRY and CDR2 SYGVKD.

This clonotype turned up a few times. The CDR3 reads CAISETSLGKGAYGYTF. The CDR3 bases are TGTGCCATCAGTGAGACTAGTCTTGGGAAGGGGGCGTATGGCTACACCTTC. This chain uses TRBV10-3 with TRBJ1-2; 7 bases are shared with TRBD1. Germline V gives CDR1 ENHRY, CDR2 SYGVKD. With V trimmed by 2 bases and J by 5 bases, 14 bases remained unmatched. CDR3 length: 17 amino acids.

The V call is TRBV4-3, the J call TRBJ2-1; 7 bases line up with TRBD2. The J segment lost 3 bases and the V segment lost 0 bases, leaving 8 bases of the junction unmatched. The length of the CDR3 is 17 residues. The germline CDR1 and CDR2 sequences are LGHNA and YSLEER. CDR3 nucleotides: TGCGCCAGCAGCCAAGATCGGGCGGGAGAGTTCTACAATGAGCAGTTCTTC. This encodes CASSQDRAGEFYNEQFF.

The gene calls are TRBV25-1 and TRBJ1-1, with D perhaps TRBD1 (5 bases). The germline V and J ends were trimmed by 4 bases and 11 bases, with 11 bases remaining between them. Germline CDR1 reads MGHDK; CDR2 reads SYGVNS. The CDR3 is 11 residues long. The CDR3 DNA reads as TGTGCCAGCAGTGTTCAGGGTGGGGCTTTCTTT. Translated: CASSVQGGAFF.

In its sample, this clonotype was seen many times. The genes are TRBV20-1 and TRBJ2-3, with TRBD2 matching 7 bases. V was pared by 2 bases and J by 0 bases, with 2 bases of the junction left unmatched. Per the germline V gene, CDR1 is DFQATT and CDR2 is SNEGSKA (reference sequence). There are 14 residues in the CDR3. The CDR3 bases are TGCAGTGCTAGACAAGCGGGGAGCACAGATACGCAGTATTTT. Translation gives CSARQAGSTDTQYF.

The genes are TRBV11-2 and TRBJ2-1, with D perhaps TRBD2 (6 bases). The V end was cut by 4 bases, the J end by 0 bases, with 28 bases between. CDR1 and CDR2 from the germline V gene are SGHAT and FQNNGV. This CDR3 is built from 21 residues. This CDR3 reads CASSSPFIATIAESSYNEQFF. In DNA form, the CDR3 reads TGTGCCAGCAGCTCCCCCTTTATCGCGACCATAGCGGAAAGCTCCTACAATGAGCAGTTCTTC.

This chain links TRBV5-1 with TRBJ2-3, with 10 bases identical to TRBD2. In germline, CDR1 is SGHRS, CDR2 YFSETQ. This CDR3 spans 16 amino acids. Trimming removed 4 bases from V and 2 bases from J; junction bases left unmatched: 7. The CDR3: CASSTLAGEFTDTQYF. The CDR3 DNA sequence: TGCGCCAGCAGCACCCTAGCGGGGGAATTCACAGATACGCAGTATTTT.

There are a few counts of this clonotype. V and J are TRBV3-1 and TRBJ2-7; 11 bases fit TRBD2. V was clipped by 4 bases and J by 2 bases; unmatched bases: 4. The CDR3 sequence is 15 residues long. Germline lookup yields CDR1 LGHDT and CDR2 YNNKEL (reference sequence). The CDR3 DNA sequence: TGTGCCAGCAGCCCACTAGCGGGAGACCCCTACGAGCAGTACTTC. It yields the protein CASSPLAGDPYEQYF.